Listed here is a single T cell receptor (beta chain). The data originate from a study of blood T cell repertoires in COVID-19. The germline gives CDR1 MNHEY, CDR2 SVGAGI. This CDR3 has 15 amino acids. V dropped 1 base and J dropped 2 bases, with 12 bases sitting between them. The method was immunoSEQ multiplex PCR; TCRdb's version includes in-frame clones alone and lacks a portion of them. The sample gives 150,000 to 200,000 clones, 80% to 90% of which show up once; roughly an eighth is in the top ten. This clonotype was obtained from a man aged 30 to 39 with active or convalescent COVID-19. The chain recombines TRBV6-5 with TRBJ2-7, with D possibly matching TRBD1 (6 bases). Material for sequencing was peripheral blood. CDR3 coding DNA: TGTGCCAGCAGTTACTATGGGGGCTCAACCTACGAGCAGTACTTC. Translating it yields CASSYYGGSTYEQYF.